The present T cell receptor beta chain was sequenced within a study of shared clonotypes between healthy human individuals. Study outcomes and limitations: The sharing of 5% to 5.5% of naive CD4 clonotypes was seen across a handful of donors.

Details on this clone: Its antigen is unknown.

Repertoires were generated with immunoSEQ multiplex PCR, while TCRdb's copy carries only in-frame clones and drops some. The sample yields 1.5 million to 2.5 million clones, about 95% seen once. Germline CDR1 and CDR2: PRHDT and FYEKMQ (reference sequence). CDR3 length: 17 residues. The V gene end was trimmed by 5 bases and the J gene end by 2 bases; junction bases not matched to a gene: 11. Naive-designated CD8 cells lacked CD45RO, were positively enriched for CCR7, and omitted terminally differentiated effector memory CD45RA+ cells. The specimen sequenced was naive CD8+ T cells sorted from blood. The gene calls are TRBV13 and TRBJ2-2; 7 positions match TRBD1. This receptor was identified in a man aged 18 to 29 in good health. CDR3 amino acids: CASSPSGEGGNTGELFF. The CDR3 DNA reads TGTGCCAGCAGCCCCTCTGGAGAAGGGGGCAACACCGGGGAGCTGTTTTTT.